The source of this T cell receptor (beta chain) is a study of cytomegalovirus exposure and HLA in healthy donors (dated by TCRdb to between 2016 and 2019). Regarding the research as a whole: An earlier analysis of about 560 of the donors reported 250 to 350 Gb of sequence data and some 110 million unique TCR beta sequences obtained from about 200 million T cells. An early release that covered fewer than 800 HLA-typed donors contained approximately 300 gigabases of sequencing data and 65 million to 100 million unique TCR sequences. Of the roughly 400 genotyped donors, roughly 80% were placed in the genetic ancestry cluster associated with self-reported Caucasian donors. The study aimed to test whether cataloging public T cell receptors could reveal signatures of past pathogen exposure. The study profiled the T cell repertoires of approximately 700 subjects by immunosequencing and related them to cytomegalovirus serostatus. In addition to the first cohort of 666 subjects, a separate validation cohort of 120 different subjects was used. High-throughput TCR immunosequencing, statistical association of individual TCRs with disease status, and machine learning were combined to predict cytomegalovirus infection status. A later analysis re-analyzed previously published TCR beta repertoires from about 600 donors and added high-resolution HLA genotyping to study TCR occurrence patterns. Rather than using new phenotypic data, the later analysis identified candidate immune exposures from TCR beta sequences and from how often those sequences occurred across donors. An earlier analysis of nearly 600 of the donors applied high-throughput TCR beta sequencing to assess whether each TCR beta V gene segment acted as functional or pseudogenic. Alongside the repertoire data, information on donor age, sex, ethnicity and CMV serostatus was compiled. Genome-wide SNP genotypes for about 65% of the roughly 670 donors were used in a later genetic analysis, which treated that subset as a discovery cohort. Every discovery cohort repertoire had been produced on one sequencing platform. HLA typing covered class I and class II loci at four-digit resolution. Typing coverage differed by locus: A, B, C, DRB1 and DQB1 were typed in about 629-640 donors, DQA1 in roughly 510, DPA1 in 600 to 610, and DPB1 in 400 to 480. Because of strong linkage in the cohort, five DR-DQ haplotypes were treated as single units for association and clustering. On average, 235,054 unique TCR beta nucleotide sequences were sequenced per donor among several hundred genotyped donors of the cohort, with about 17% of those sequences being non-productive.

Overall study results and their limits: The study gave a list of under 200 TCR beta chains associated with cytomegalovirus. Presence/absence analyses assumed roughly uniform sequencing depth across donors, an assumption that may not hold. Assigning TCR associations to individual alleles was difficult when HLA alleles, especially DR and DQ, strongly co-occurred. A later genetic analysis reported fewer N-insertions in productive TCRs among donors in an Asian-associated ancestry cluster than the roughly 650-donor mean. In this cohort, only TCR beta chains were sequenced, and detectable features were limited by the absence of alpha or paired-chain data. In vitro tests confirmed that a few of the cytomegalovirus-associated TCR beta chains recognize cytomegalovirus antigens. A cluster of highly shared sequence variants was judged likely to be a technical artifact of the sequencing pipeline. V-gene and J-gene trimming of TCR beta chains was associated with a missense DCLRE1C variant in a later genetic analysis, and the association was replicated in an independent cohort. A further reported finding was that TCR beta sequences accurately predicted the HLA-A and HLA-B alleles for most subjects in the first cohort. In an earlier analysis of 587 of the donors, most TCR beta V segments appeared in productive rearrangements about 87% or about 30% of the time, broadly matching IMGT annotations. Because counts were too low, around 18 rarely observed V segments, including chromosome 9 orphons, were left out of the earlier analysis of roughly 600 of the donors. Some IMGT-functional V segments, including TRBV6-2 and TRBV6-3, could not be told apart with the 87-base-pair reads, so those segments were excluded. Most CMV-associated TCR beta chains appeared to be HLA-restricted in a later analysis, and the HLA associations seemed to be driven largely by CMV exposure. According to a later analysis, TCR association rates differed among HLA loci, with DRB1 alleles showing the most associated TCRs and HLA-C alleles showing the fewest. Because HLA typing was unavailable for some donors at each locus, only the typed subset was used in association tests. Linkage disequilibrium might explain the correlated functional status among segregating V segments, but an unknown experimental factor could not be excluded. While some public TCRs were present in many individuals, most TCR sequences turned up only very rarely across donors. Specific HLA alleles were associated with some 15,000 TCR beta sequences at a false discovery rate of 0.05 in a later analysis. It was suggested by the authors that the approach could potentially be generalized to other disease states and immunological phenotypes. Immune exposure information for the cohort was limited to CMV serostatus. In a later analysis, several top co-occurrence clusters were reported to appear linked to parvovirus B19, influenza, CMV and Epstein-Barr virus. A later analysis found that HLA-associated TCR beta chains were more clonally expanded and had lower generation probabilities than equally common non-associated chains. The classifier was reported to diagnose cytomegalovirus status with high specificity and sensitivity in both the original and validation cohorts.

Details on this clone: The specificity of this receptor is unknown. The record has no base qualities; no much larger clone is one base away.

From the cysteine up to the phenylalanine, the CDR3 has a length of 14 residues. Only the CDR3 region is kept as DNA, spanning 42 bases read in frame from base 1. V is trimmed back by 3 bases and J by 6 bases, and the junction contains 4 bases that no gene match accounts for. Per the germline V gene, MRHNA is the CDR1 and SNTAGT is the CDR2. Library method: the immunoSEQ multiplex PCR assay. A mixture of 60 forward primers for TCR Vbeta segments and 13 reverse primers for TCR Jbeta segments was used in the multiplex PCR. The CDR3 region of rearranged TCR beta genes was amplified from genomic DNA by a multiplex PCR assay. The amplified TCR beta libraries were sequenced on the Illumina HiSeq System as 87-base-pair reads. Under the source paper's analysis protocol: A later analysis counted 65 million to 90 million unique TCR beta chains across the 550 to 750 repertoires, and some 11 million of these chains were shared by at least two donors. To remove PCR and sequencing errors, raw reads were error-corrected and collapsed into unique sequences using a nearest-neighbor algorithm that merged closely related sequences. Alignment of CDR3 sequences to IMGT reference sequences was used to assign V, D and J gene segments. For a sequence to be retained, a match of at least six nucleotides was required to both a V gene segment and a J gene segment. Rearrangements were called productive when the CDR3 lacked stop codons and stayed in frame with V and J; all others were non-productive. CDR3 was defined by IMGT convention, running from the second conserved V-encoded cysteine to the conserved J-encoded phenylalanine. The earlier analysis of fewer than 750 of the donors excluded sequences that lacked an unambiguous match to a single V gene segment. An earlier analysis of several hundred of the donors classified V segments as functional when productive rearrangements were above 56.7% and as segregating when the standard deviation between donors was above 5%. A statistical classification framework was built to diagnose cytomegalovirus status from the catalog of TCR beta chain sequences. V and J gene assignment, in a later analysis, came from comparing TCR nucleotide sequences with IMGT/GENE-DB human TR gene sequences. In a later analysis, CDR3 sequences and most-parsimonious VDJ recombination scenarios were assigned using the TCRdist pipeline. A later analysis defined each TCR beta chain by its CDR3 amino acid sequence plus V-gene family, and excluded reads lacking a unique V-gene family. To address suspected cross-contamination and a sequencing artifact, a later analysis removed 450 to 700 highly shared, low-generation-probability nucleotide sequences. In a later analysis, a clonal expansion index was calculated for each public chain from normalized within-repertoire ranks of inferred template counts. In a later analysis, generation probabilities were computed with a VDJ recombination model fitted to out-of-frame rearrangements, and the resulting probabilities were checked against IGoR. Hypergeometric tests were used in a later analysis to score TCR-TCR, TCR-HLA and TCR-CMV co-occurrence, with a repertoire-size bias correction applied to the TCR pairs. In a later analysis, false discovery rates were estimated by permuting HLA or CMV assignments 20 times. In a later analysis, co-occurring TCRs were grouped using DBSCAN, and TCRdist sequence similarity was added for clustering within HLA-allele-positive subsets. Repertoires with fewer than 30,000 or more than 120,000 public chains, plus five repertoires with anomalous nucleotide sharing, were excluded from co-occurrence clustering. TCRdb provides this immuneACCESS table in a form limited to in-frame rearrangements. Some clones are lacking; in checked studies, under half of them reflect an unresolved V gene, and why the rest are absent is not known. For V, J and clone size, that table is used; D and trimming come from the DNA. This sample gives 60,000 to 70,000 clones in total; about 77% of them show up just once. More than 7.5% of the sample belongs to the ten largest clones.

In total, fewer than 750 healthy bone marrow donors made up the cohort. At the time of sampling, all cohort members were nominally healthy, though unrecorded immune exposures were likely present. The donor was CMV seronegative and was included in the group of several hundred seronegative cohort members. Each donor provided a peripheral blood sample, and peripheral blood mononuclear cells were used for TCR beta sequencing. Genomic DNA extraction from the blood cell samples was performed with the Qiagen DNeasy Blood Extraction Kit. The sequencing sample was made of PBMCs. This chain joins TRBV6-4 to TRBJ2-3, and TRBD2 matches 9 of the central bases. The sequence came from a man aged 40-50 years in good health and CMV-seronegative. Here is the DNA: TGTGCCAGCAGTGATGCGGGAGGGCAGGATACGCAGTATTTT. Its product reads: CASSDAGGQDTQYF.